This T cell receptor (beta chain) originates from a study of shared clonotypes between healthy human individuals. The CDR3 consists of 13 residues. Looked up from germline, CDR1 is MDHEN and CDR2 is SYDVKM. Trimming took 4 bases from V and 6 from J; bases not matched to a gene: 1. Clones were read by immunoSEQ multiplex PCR, and TCRdb kept only the in-frame ones, dropping some. In the table there are around 180,000 clones, over 85% of which are singletons. This chain links TRBV28 with TRBJ2-7; 12 nucleotides match TRBD2. This TCR derives from a woman aged 25 to 39 in good health. The specimen sequenced was naive CD4+ T cells sorted from blood. Indicated subset: CD45RA+ positively selected. Here the CDR3 DNA reads TGTGCCAGCAGTTGGACTAGCGGGACCGAGCAGTACTTC. Protein sequence: CASSWTSGTEQYF.